The 29 T cell receptor beta chains below come from one sample, sequenced in a study of regulatory T cells in long-lasting Graves disease. The sample's time point: newly diagnosed GD, antithyroid drugs for less than 3 months. From RNA extracted from PBMCs, the TCR library was made. Library construction for TCR beta used iRepertoire HTBI primers and Arm-PCR of CDR3 regions. TCRdb reprocessed the multiplex PCR reads via MiXCR and lists one record per CDR3 protein. The table shows fewer than 650,000 distinct CDR3 sequences, with approximately 15% occurring only once. The same specimen was also included in a second study, on T cells in Graves' hyperthyroidism and ophthalmopathy.

The sequencing used peripheral blood mononuclear cells (PBMCs), collected at new diagnosis, from a patient treated with antithyroid drugs. The receptor set was obtained from a woman in her twenties or thirties with Graves disease.

This clonotype was seen a handful of times. CDR3 in amino acids: CATSGARQPQHF. In nucleotides, the CDR3 is TGTGCCACCAGCGGGGCGCGACAGCCCCAGCATTTT. The chain carries TRBV15 and TRBJ1-5; D might be TRBD1 (5 bases). This CDR3 region has 12 residues. Trimming stripped 5 bases from V and 7 bases from J, with 9 bases between. From germline, CDR1 is LNHNV and CDR2 YYDKDF (reference sequence).

Ten or more counts support this clonotype. The V call is TRBV12-3 or TRBV12-4, the J call TRBJ2-7, with D unresolved. Between the trimmed V and J ends, which lost 6 bases and 7 bases, there was a span of 13 bases. The CDR3 contains 12 residues. In DNA form, the CDR3 reads TGTGCCAGCAGGGAAGGAATGGGGGAGCAGTACTTC. It codes for CASREGMGEQYF.

The sample holds many counts of this clonotype. CDR3 nucleotides: TGCGCCAGCAGCGCCGTAACAGGGGCCACTGAAGCTTTCTTT. Protein sequence: CASSAVTGATEAFF. V and J are TRBV5-1 and TRBJ1-1, with 7 bases that match TRBD1. V shed 4 bases and J 4 bases; nucleotides not matched to a gene: 7. There are 14 residues in the CDR3. From germline, CDR1 is SGHRS and CDR2 YFSETQ.

This clonotype was seen many times. The rearrangement joins TRBV12-3 or TRBV12-4 to TRBJ1-5; no firm D call. V was cut by 2 bases and J by 2 bases, with 13 bases left in between. This CDR3 comprises 16 residues. The CDR3 DNA reads TGTGCCAGCAGTTTACTTGCCCTGTCGGGCAATCAGCCCCAGCATTTT. Translated, it gives CASSLLALSGNQPQHF.

This clonotype has more than one count but fewer than ten. This chain joins TRBV29-1 and TRBJ1-3; weak D call: TRBD1 (5 bases). This CDR3 contains 14 residues. Trimming cost V 2 bases and J 4 bases, with 12 bases left between them. From germline, CDR1 is SQVTM and CDR2 ANQGSEA. The CDR3 reads CSVEWQEGGNTIYF. CDR3 bases: TGCAGCGTTGAATGGCAGGAGGGGGGAAACACCATATATTTT.

The chain uses TRBV7-2 and TRBJ2-1, with D tentatively TRBD1 or TRBD2 (5 bases each). Looked up from germline, CDR1 is SGHTA and CDR2 is FQGNSA. This CDR3 has 15 amino acids. V was pared by 1 base and J by 10 bases, with 17 bases between. The CDR3 protein is CASSLDVLRWGEQFF. CDR3 coding DNA: TGTGCCAGCAGCTTAGATGTCCTCCGCTGGGGGGAGCAGTTCTTC.

With respect to this clonotype: This may come from a read error, since a much larger clone is one base off. This CDR3 reads CASSIGQAGQPQHF. The CDR3 DNA reads as TGCGCCAGCAGCATCGGACAGGCGGGCCAGCCCCAGCATTTT. This chain links TRBV7-9 with TRBJ1-5, with 7 bases that match TRBD1. Germline CDR1 reads SEHNR; CDR2 reads FQNEAQ (reference sequence). The CDR3 covers 14 residues.

Ten or more counts support this clonotype. This chain links TRBV6-1 with TRBJ1-4, with D maybe TRBD1 (6 bases). Germline CDR1 is MNHNS and CDR2 is SASEGT. V was pared by 5 bases and J by 4 bases, with 11 bases between. This CDR3 contains 14 residues. The CDR3 here is CASSRGQLNEKLFF. Here the CDR3 DNA reads TGTGCCAGCAGTCGCGGACAGCTTAATGAAAAACTGTTTTTT.

This clonotype has ten or more counts. This chain connects TRBV2 to TRBJ1-5; maybe TRBD1 (5 bases). The CDR3 is 12 amino acids. Per the germline V gene, CDR1 is SNHLY and CDR2 is FYNNEI. V lost 8 bases, J lost 6 bases, and 11 bases lay in between. The CDR3, as DNA: TGTGCCAGCCGAAAGGGGTCTCAGCCCCAGCATTTT. This sequence encodes CASRKGSQPQHF.

This clonotype was recorded at least ten times. The CDR3: CASSFDPGELFF. The DNA for the CDR3 is TGTGCCAGCAGTTTTGATCCCGGGGAGCTGTTTTTT. The chain recombines TRBV27 with TRBJ2-2, with D uncertain. The V gene's germline CDR1 is MNHEY and CDR2 SMNVEV (reference sequence). This CDR3 region has 12 residues. V lost 3 bases and J lost 6, with 5 bases in between.

The table lists this clonotype with many counts. The chain joins TRBV2 to TRBJ2-1, with 9 nucleotides matching TRBD2. CDR3 length equals 14 residues. After removal of 3 bases from V and 5 bases from J, the junction contained 2 bases not matched to a gene. The germline V gene has CDR1 SNHLY and CDR2 FYNNEI. CDR3 protein: CASSDEREDNEQFF. The DNA for the CDR3 is TGTGCCAGCAGTGATGAGCGGGAGGACAATGAGCAGTTCTTC.

This clonotype was observed many times. V is TRBV2 and J is TRBJ1-2, with D unclear. Germline V gene sequence: CDR1 SNHLY, CDR2 FYNNEI. There are 12 residues in the CDR3. The ends were cut back, 3 bases at V and 0 bases at J, with 2 bases in the middle. The CDR3 here is CASSETNYGYTF. In DNA form, the CDR3 reads TGTGCCAGCAGTGAGACTAACTATGGCTACACCTTC.

This clonotype was seen only a few times. The chain employs TRBV5-1 and TRBJ1-1, with 7 nucleotides matching TRBD1. Germline trimming cut 4 bases from V and 0 bases from J; bases unmatched to any gene: 9. Germline CDR1 is SGHRS and CDR2 is YFSETQ. The CDR3 is made up of 16 amino acids. The chain's CDR3 is CASSTQGGDMNTEAFF. CDR3 in DNA: TGCGCCAGCAGCACCCAGGGGGGGGATATGAACACTGAAGCTTTCTTT.

The chain combines TRBV7-9 with TRBJ1-2, with D possibly TRBD1 on 6 matching bases. The CDR3 is made up of 12 amino acids. Looked up from germline, CDR1 is SEHNR and CDR2 is FQNEAQ (reference sequence). Trimming removed 5 bases from V and 8 bases from J, with 12 bases in between. The CDR3 reads CASSPGGPGYTF. CDR3 DNA: TGTGCCAGCAGCCCCGGGGGGCCAGGCTACACCTTC.

There are many counts of this clonotype. The chain couples TRBV28 to TRBJ1-1; no clear D. The V gene's germline CDR1 is MDHEN and CDR2 SYDVKM. CDR3 length: 12 residues. Trimming shortened V by 6 bases and J by 3 bases, and 8 bases separated the two germline ends. CDR3 sequence reads: CASRFVHTEAFF. The CDR3 DNA reads as TGTGCCAGCAGATTCGTACACACTGAAGCTTTCTTT.

The chain is built from TRBV18 and TRBJ2-2; 10 bases fit TRBD1. Germline loops: CDR1 KGHSH, CDR2 LQKENI. Trimming removed 2 bases from V and 1 base from J; junction bases left unmatched: 10. This CDR3 has 19 amino acids. The CDR3 sequence is CASSPYRDRGRKNTGELFF. The DNA for the CDR3 is TGTGCCAGCTCACCATACCGGGACAGGGGCCGTAAGAACACCGGGGAGCTGTTTTTT.

The V call is TRBV6-2 or TRBV6-3, the J call TRBJ1-3; D is uncertain. The V and J ends lost 5 bases and 0 bases respectively, with 14 bases between them. Germline lookup yields CDR1 MNHEY and CDR2 SVGEGT. CDR3 length equals 16 residues. The CDR3 nucleotides read TGTGCCAGCAGTGAACTCTTCAGGAGCTCTGGAAACACCATATATTTT. It specifies CASSELFRSSGNTIYF.

This clonotype was counted many times. The rearrangement uses TRBV12-3 or TRBV12-4 and TRBJ1-2; TRBD1 agrees at 9 bases. This CDR3 has 15 residues. Trimming cost V 8 bases and J 8 bases; bases outside gene matches: 15. CDR3 region: CASHNDWDREYGYTF. CDR3 coding DNA: TGTGCCAGCCATAACGATTGGGACAGGGAATACGGCTACACCTTC.

This clonotype was recorded many times. This chain joins TRBV6-5 and TRBJ1-3, with no clear D. V gave up 1 base and J gave up 0 bases, with 1 base separating them. The length of the CDR3 is 13 residues. Germline V gene lookup returns CDR1 MNHEY and CDR2 SVGAGI. DNA of the CDR3: TGTGCCAGCAGTTACTACTCTGGAAACACCATATATTTT. Residues: CASSYYSGNTIYF.

At least ten counts were recorded for this clonotype. This chain uses TRBV19 with TRBJ2-5; D remains unclear. V lost 3 bases and J 3 bases, leaving 8 bases between the germline ends. This CDR3 has 13 residues. CDR1 and CDR2 from the germline V gene are LNHDA and SQIVND (reference sequence). The CDR3 DNA follows: TGTGCCAGTAGTATCGGCGTGAAAGAGACCCAGTACTTC. Translated, it gives CASSIGVKETQYF. The full variable domain, with the rest looked up from reference TRBV19 and TRBJ2-5, is DGGITQSPKYLFRKEGQNVTLSCEQNLNHDAMYWYRQDPGQGLRLIYYSQIVNDFQKGDIAEGYSVSREKKESFPLTVTSAQKNPTAFYLCASSIGVKETQYFGPGTRLLVL.

This clonotype turned up a few times. The J gene is TRBJ2-3, the V gene TRBV3-1; D is perhaps TRBD1 (5 bases). CDR1 is LGHDT and CDR2 is YNNKEL in the germline V gene (reference sequence). V lost 0 bases, J lost 8 bases, and 6 bases lay in between. The CDR3 is 12 amino acids. This chain's CDR3 is CASSQEGRTQYF. The CDR3 nucleotides are TGTGCCAGCAGCCAAGAGGGGCGTACGCAGTATTTT.

Ten or more counts support this clonotype. The chain links TRBV12-3 or TRBV12-4 to TRBJ2-1, with TRBD2 matching over 7 bases. V shed 5 bases, J shed 5 bases, and the junction held 9 bases outside the gene matches. The CDR3 is made up of 15 amino acids. The CDR3 DNA sequence: TGTGCCAGCAGTCCAAGGACTAGTTCTCACAATGAGCAGTTCTTC. This codes for CASSPRTSSHNEQFF.

In its sample, this clonotype was seen many times. V and J are TRBV11-2 and TRBJ2-7; 8 nucleotides align to TRBD1. The germline CDR1 and CDR2 sequences are SGHAT and FQNNGV. V shed 2 bases and J 4 bases; nucleotides not matched to a gene: 7. The CDR3 length is 15 residues. The CDR3 sequence: CASSLPQGALYEQYF. CDR3 coding DNA: TGTGCCAGCAGCTTACCCCAGGGGGCCCTTTACGAGCAGTACTTC.

Comments on this clonotype: A much larger clone lies a single base off, so this may be a read error. The chain links TRBV2 to TRBJ1-2; D is undetermined. Germline values: CDR1 SNHLY, CDR2 FYNNEI. The CDR3 spans 12 residues. The CDR3 nucleotides are TGTACCAGCAGTGGAGTACGGTATGGCTACACCTTC. It is translated as CTSSGVRYGYTF.

This clonotype was found many times. The chain carries TRBV20-1 and TRBJ2-5; D is unclear. This CDR3 is 12 amino acids long. Germline lookup yields CDR1 DFQATT and CDR2 SNEGSKA (reference sequence). V was trimmed by 6 bases and J by 5 bases, leaving 13 bases between them. The CDR3 is CSARLAAETQYF. The CDR3 DNA sequence: TGCAGTGCCCGACTCGCGGCGGAGACCCAGTACTTC.

Regarding this clonotype: A much larger clone lies one base from this, so it may be a read error. The chain has TRBV5-1 and TRBJ2-1, with TRBD2 matching over 7 bases. The CDR3 has 16 residues. Germline V lookup: CDR1 SGHRS, CDR2 YFSETQ. V gave up 1 base and J gave up 4 bases; unmatched junction bases: 8. This CDR3 reads CASSLTGGSQYNEQFF. CDR3 nucleotide sequence: TGCGCCAGCAGCTTGACTGGCGGGAGCCAATACAATGAGCAGTTCTTC.

In this sample, this clonotype turned up a few times. An end of the junction differs from the germline gene, which may be a read error. CDR3: CASSQGQGASDYDEQFF. CDR3 bases: TGCGCCAGCAGCCAGGGGCAGGGGGCATCGGACTACGATGAGCAGTTCTTC. The chain couples TRBV5-1 to TRBJ2-1, with TRBD1 identical over 8 bases. Germline V gives CDR1 SGHRS, CDR2 YFSETQ. The length of the CDR3 is 17 residues.

The sample holds many counts of this clonotype. The V gene is TRBV18, the J gene TRBJ2-3; D not resolved. V lost 6 bases to trimming and J lost 6 bases, with 7 bases between them. Germline V CDR1 and CDR2: KGHSH, LQKENI. The CDR3 consists of 11 residues. The DNA for the CDR3 is TGTGCCAGCTCCCCGGCGGATACGCAGTATTTT. Residues: CASSPADTQYF.

The CDR3 loop reads CASSFGWRPGGTDTQYF. DNA of the CDR3: TGTGCCAGCAGCTTCGGATGGAGGCCTGGTGGCACAGATACGCAGTATTTT. The chain couples TRBV5-4 to TRBJ2-3; possibly TRBD2 for D (5 bases). The length of the CDR3 is 17 residues. The germline V and J ends were trimmed by 2 bases and 1 base, with 17 bases remaining between them. The germline CDR1 and CDR2 sequences are SGHNT and YYREEE (reference sequence).